This T cell receptor beta chain was identified in a study of shared clonotypes between healthy human individuals. The donors were adults (healthy and HIV-negative) with no recent acute infections or vaccinations. Comment on this clone: Its antigen is not identified.

Trimming stripped 2 bases from V and 2 bases from J, with 7 bases between. The CDR3 extends over 14 amino acids. Germline CDR1 and CDR2: MDHEN and SYDVKM. Study conclusions and caveats: Naive subsets, compared against memory subsets, generally had larger estimated richness values.

Splitting of each subset's genomic DNA was done evenly across several immunoSEQ plates. Measured with immunoSEQ multiplex PCR; TCRdb has only the in-frame clones, and not every one. The table has under 650,000 clones, about 95% seen once. The material sequenced was naive CD4+ T cells sorted from blood. Subset defined: CD45RA+ positively selected. This sequence originates from a woman younger than 45 in good health. The chain uses TRBV28 and TRBJ1-3; a possible D gene is TRBD1 (5 bases). The CDR3 DNA is TGTGCCAGCAGTTTACAGGGCCCTGGAAACACCATATATTTT. Translating gives CASSLQGPGNTIYF.